Listed here are 26 T cell receptor beta chains from one sample, sequenced in a study of post-analysis software for immune sequencing data. cDNA libraries of TCR beta carried unique molecular identifiers. TCRdb fed the PCR reads into MiXCR, producing one record per CDR3 protein. The repertoire consists of fewer than 900,000 distinct CDR3 sequences, with 35% to 55% occurring once and the leading ten covering approximately 4.4%. Whole-study results and caveats: About 5 TRBV segments were more frequent in patients than controls; TRBV5-6, TRBV5-1 and TRBV20-1 belonged to this group.

What these receptors recognize is not known. The specimen was blood. The receptors shown here come from a girl aged 5-17 years with multiple sclerosis.

This clonotype has a handful of counts. J is TRBJ1-1 and V is TRBV3-1; D gene unclear. The ends were cut back, 5 bases at V and 7 bases at J, with 14 bases in the middle. Germline CDR1 is LGHDT and CDR2 is YNNKEL (reference sequence). This CDR3 has 13 residues. CDR3 residues: CASSYPGRGEAFF. The CDR3, as DNA: TGTGCCAGCAGCTATCCTGGGCGAGGTGAAGCTTTCTTT.

This chain connects TRBV5-1 to TRBJ2-7, with a weak D call TRBD2 (6 bases). Trimming left V 0 bases short and J 0 bases short, with 13 bases between. In germline, CDR1 is SGHRS, CDR2 YFSETQ. The CDR3 runs 16 residues. CDR3 nucleotide sequence: TGCGCCAGCAGCTTGGGCCGACTAGTTACCTCCTACGAGCAGTACTTC. Encoded protein: CASSLGRLVTSYEQYF.

There are a few counts of this clonotype. The gene calls are TRBV20-1 and TRBJ2-1; 7 bases are shared with TRBD2. Losses at the gene ends were 5 bases for V and 15 bases for J; bases not matched to a gene: 19. The CDR3 consists of 14 residues. Germline V gene data show CDR1 as DFQATT and CDR2 as SNEGSKA (reference sequence). The CDR3 nucleotides are TGCAGTGCTGGGCCCCCGGGGGGAACTCTCTCCCGGTTCTTC. It is translated as CSAGPPGGTLSRFF.

This clonotype was picked up one time. J is TRBJ2-1 and V is TRBV4-1; 7 nucleotides line up with TRBD1. CDR3 length: 13 residues. Germline lookup yields CDR1 MGHRA and CDR2 YSYEKL. V shed 1 base and J 10 bases; nucleotides not matched to a gene: 4. CDR3: CASSQGTGPEQFF. The CDR3 nucleotides read TGCGCCAGCAGCCAAGGGACAGGACCGGAGCAGTTCTTC.

This clonotype was detected a few times. The chain couples TRBV5-1 to TRBJ2-7; D ambiguous. V was trimmed by 1 base and J by 2 bases, leaving 28 bases between them. Germline V gene lookup returns CDR1 SGHRS and CDR2 YFSETQ. The CDR3 runs 20 residues. The CDR3 reads CASSLSPRAASGVMAYEQYF. In DNA form, the CDR3 reads TGCGCCAGCAGCTTGTCGCCCCGTGCAGCGTCTGGCGTGATGGCCTACGAGCAGTACTTC.

The chain links TRBV5-1 to TRBJ2-2, with TRBD2 matching over 11 bases. CDR1 and CDR2 from the germline V gene are SGHRS and YFSETQ. V was pared by 0 bases and J by 2 bases, with 6 bases of the junction left unmatched. The length of the CDR3 is 18 residues. In nucleotides, the CDR3 is TGCGCCAGCAGCTTGGCCGGGACTAGCGGACCAAACACCGGGGAGCTGTTTTTT. This gives the protein CASSLAGTSGPNTGELFF.

On this clonotype: The junction differs from germline at one of its ends, possibly a read error. This chain uses TRBV28 with TRBJ2-5, with TRBD1 matching 7 bases. Germline values: CDR1 MDHEN, CDR2 SYDVKM. The CDR3 has 15 amino acids. The CDR3 DNA reads as TGTGCCGGCAGACAAGGGACAGTAGGACAAGAGACCCAGTACTTC. It translates to CAGRQGTVGQETQYF.

Only a few counts were recorded for this clonotype. The chain joins TRBV6-1 to TRBJ1-2; D is uncertain. CDR1 MNHNS and CDR2 SASEGT come from the germline V gene. V dropped 8 bases and J dropped 1 base, with 17 bases sitting between them. The CDR3 loop spans 15 amino acids. The CDR3 nucleotides read TGTGCCAGCTACTTCTCATCGAGATATAACTATGGCTACACCTTC. This gives the protein CASYFSSRYNYGYTF.

The chain links TRBV27 to TRBJ2-1; 10 nucleotides agree with TRBD2. J was trimmed by 8 bases and V by 6 bases; bases with no gene match: 7. The CDR3 extends over 14 amino acids. Per the germline V gene, CDR1 is MNHEY and CDR2 is SMNVEV (reference sequence). CDR3 sequence reads: CASRPSGSGHEQFF. For the CDR3, the DNA is TGTGCCAGCAGGCCTAGCGGGAGCGGCCATGAGCAGTTCTTC.

The chain uses TRBV12-3 or TRBV12-4 and TRBJ1-2, with D unclear. Trimming took off 2 bases at V and 4 bases at J, with 8 bases between the two ends. This CDR3 spans 13 amino acids. The CDR3 coding sequence is TGTGCCAGCAGTTTACGGAGACTCTATGGCTACACCTTC. Translating it yields CASSLRRLYGYTF.

This chain connects TRBV30 to TRBJ2-3, with 9 bases aligning to TRBD1. The CDR3 is 13 residues long. After removal of 3 bases from V and 4 bases from J, the junction contained 2 bases not matched to a gene. CDR1 and CDR2 (germline): GTSNPN, SVGIG (reference sequence). CDR3 residues: CAWSRTGADTQYF. The CDR3 nucleotides read TGTGCCTGGAGCCGGACAGGGGCAGATACGCAGTATTTT.

The chain joins TRBV20-1 to TRBJ2-6; D gene uncertain. The CDR3 consists of 18 residues. Germline lookup yields CDR1 DFQATT and CDR2 SNEGSKA (reference sequence). V lost 3 bases and J 1 base, leaving 19 bases between the germline ends. The CDR3 spells CSASQQSGETSGANVLTF. CDR3 bases: TGCAGTGCTAGTCAGCAGTCAGGAGAAACGTCTGGGGCCAACGTCCTGACTTTC.

V usage is TRBV29-1 and J usage is TRBJ2-5, with a weak D call TRBD1 (5 bases). Per the germline V gene, CDR1 is SQVTM and CDR2 is ANQGSEA. The CDR3 is made up of 13 amino acids. V was pared by 4 bases and J by 5 bases, with 14 bases between. CDR3 nucleotides: TGCAGCGTTGGAAGGGGTCCTGAGGAGACCCAGTACTTC. Translated: CSVGRGPEETQYF.

The chain combines TRBV7-3 with TRBJ2-1; no reliable D call. The germline V gene encodes CDR1 SGHTA and CDR2 FQGTGA. The V and J ends lost 0 bases and 6 bases respectively, with 9 bases between them. The CDR3 consists of 14 residues. The CDR3 region is CASSLTGSGNEQFF. CDR3 nucleotides: TGTGCCAGCAGCTTAACGGGGTCTGGCAATGAGCAGTTCTTC.

The chain joins TRBV7-9 to TRBJ2-3; 10 bases match TRBD2. This CDR3 is built from 15 residues. Per the germline V gene, CDR1 is SEHNR and CDR2 is FQNEAQ (reference sequence). V trimming: 5 bases; J trimming: 6 bases; junction bases outside the gene matches: 8. CDR3 nucleotide sequence: TGTGCCAGCAGCCTGAGGGGTAGCGGGAGGGATACGCAGTATTTT. Translating gives CASSLRGSGRDTQYF.

The V gene is TRBV7-9, the J gene TRBJ2-7, with 10 bases lining up with TRBD1. V lost 7 bases to trimming and J lost 2 bases; unmatched junction nucleotides: 8. Germline CDR1 is SEHNR and CDR2 is FQNEAQ (reference sequence). This CDR3 has 15 residues. Here the CDR3 reads CASKTGTGVAYEQYF. The CDR3 DNA reads TGTGCCAGCAAGACCGGGACAGGGGTTGCCTACGAGCAGTACTTC.

The chain joins TRBV20-1 to TRBJ1-2; D call uncertain. This CDR3 contains 16 residues. Trimming took off 6 bases at V and 0 bases at J, with 20 bases between the two ends. Germline V gene sequence: CDR1 DFQATT, CDR2 SNEGSKA (reference sequence). CDR3 residues: CSAPTPGSEANYGYTF. DNA of the CDR3: TGCAGTGCGCCAACTCCGGGCAGCGAGGCTAACTATGGCTACACCTTC.

This clonotype was counted only a few times. The chain joins TRBV5-1 to TRBJ2-5, with D perhaps TRBD1 (6 bases). CDR1 is SGHRS, CDR2 YFSETQ, per germline. This CDR3 has 15 residues. The V end was cut by 4 bases, the J end by 5 bases, with 18 bases between. CDR3 residues: CASSNGWGQAETQYF. The CDR3 nucleotides are TGCGCCAGCAGCAATGGATGGGGGCAGGCGGAGACCCAGTACTTC.

Written as DNA, the CDR3 is TGCAGCGTTTTCACAGGTGCCTACGAGCAGTACTTC. It encodes CSVFTGAYEQYF. The chain recombines TRBV29-1 with TRBJ2-7; TRBD1 might be the D (5 bases). CDR1 and CDR2 (germline): SQVTM, ANQGSEA. The CDR3 is 12 amino acids. V was pared by 5 bases and J by 2 bases, with 10 bases between.

The CDR3, as DNA: TGCAGTGCTAGAGATTGGGGGGGACCTAATCAGCCCCAGCATTTT. Protein product: CSARDWGGPNQPQHF. The chain has TRBV20-1 and TRBJ1-5; tentative D call: TRBD1 (5 bases). The CDR3 length is 15 residues. The ends were cut back, 0 bases at V and 4 bases at J, with 13 bases in the middle. Per germline, CDR1 DFQATT and CDR2 SNEGSKA (reference sequence).

The chain links TRBV9 to TRBJ2-1, with TRBD2 matching over 12 bases. The J segment lost 6 bases and the V segment lost 0 bases, leaving 10 bases of the junction unmatched. The germline V gene has CDR1 SGDLS and CDR2 YYNGEE. The CDR3 spans 18 residues. Here the CDR3 DNA reads TGTGCCAGCAGCGTAGCTGCCCTAGCGGGAGGGCAGGGCAATGAGCAGTTCTTC. Protein product: CASSVAALAGGQGNEQFF.

V gene TRBV2 combines with J gene TRBJ2-1; the match to TRBD2 covers 10 bases. The germline CDR1 and CDR2 sequences are SNHLY and FYNNEI. J lost 5 bases, V lost 5 bases, and 9 bases had no gene match. This CDR3 is built from 16 residues. In DNA, the CDR3 is TGTGCCAGCAGTTTTCAGCGGGAGGGGGTTGACAATGAGCAGTTCTTC. Residues: CASSFQREGVDNEQFF.

The rearrangement uses TRBV20-1 and TRBJ1-5; unclear D gene. Germline values: CDR1 DFQATT, CDR2 SNEGSKA (reference sequence). The CDR3 length is 12 residues. V lost 6 bases and J 3 bases, leaving 9 bases between the germline ends. In DNA form, the CDR3 reads TGCAGTGCCAGGATTTACAATCAGCCCCAGCATTTT. It is translated as CSARIYNQPQHF.

The CDR3 nucleotides read TGTGCCAGTACTAGCGGGAGTCTTAGTGAGCAGTTCTTC. Its protein product is CASTSGSLSEQFF. V usage is TRBV12-3 or TRBV12-4 and J usage is TRBJ2-1; 11 bases align to TRBD2. V lost 9 bases, J lost 9 bases, and 7 bases stayed unmatched. The CDR3 length is 13 residues.

The CDR3 coding sequence is TGTGCCAGCAGGCCACTTGATGTGGGGGGGACGGAAAACATTCAGTACTTC. It is translated as CASRPLDVGGTENIQYF. This chain connects TRBV6-2 or TRBV6-3 to TRBJ2-4, with 7 bases identical to TRBD2. Germline assignment: CDR1 MNHEY and CDR2 SVGEGT. The CDR3 contains 17 residues. The J segment lost 5 bases and the V segment lost 6 bases, leaving 16 bases of the junction unmatched.

This chain connects TRBV4-1 to TRBJ2-4, with a tentative D call TRBD2 (6 bases). The closer fit of TRBJ2-7 to the DNA end suggests the J call may be wrong. CDR1 is MGHRA and CDR2 is YSYEKL in the germline V gene. The length of the CDR3 is 16 residues. CDR3 nucleotide sequence: TGCGCCAGCAGCCAAGATCCCTGGGACTTCCGCTACGAGCAGTACTTC. This codes for CASSQDPWDFRYEQYF.